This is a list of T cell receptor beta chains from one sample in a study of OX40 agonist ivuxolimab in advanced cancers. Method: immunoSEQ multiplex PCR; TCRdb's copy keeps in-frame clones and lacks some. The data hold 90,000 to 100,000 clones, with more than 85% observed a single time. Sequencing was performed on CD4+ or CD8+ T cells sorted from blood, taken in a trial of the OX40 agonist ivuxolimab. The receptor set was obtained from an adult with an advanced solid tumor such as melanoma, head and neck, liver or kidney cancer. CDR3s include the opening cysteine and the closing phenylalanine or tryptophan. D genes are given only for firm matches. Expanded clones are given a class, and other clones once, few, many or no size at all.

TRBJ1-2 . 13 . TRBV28 TGTGCCAGCAGTTTAGGAGGGACCTATGGCTACACCTTC CASSLGGTYGYTF
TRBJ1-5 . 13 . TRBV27 TGTGCCAGCTCCTCGACCTTTTATCAGCCCCAGCACTTT CASSSTFYQPQHF
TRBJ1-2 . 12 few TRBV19 TGTGCCAGTAGTAAGGCTAACTATGGCTACACCTTC CASSKANYGYTF
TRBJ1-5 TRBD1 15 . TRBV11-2 TGTGCCAGCAGCGCCTTGACAGGGGTTGGTCAGCCCCAGCATTTT CASSALTGVGQPQHF
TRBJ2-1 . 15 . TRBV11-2 TGTGCCAGCAGCTTGGGGGGGGCGGTAGGCAATGAGCAGTTCTTC CASSLGGAVGNEQFF
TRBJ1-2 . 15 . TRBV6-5 TGTGCCAGCAGTTTAGATACAAACCCCAACTATGGCTACACCTTC CASSLDTNPNYGYTF
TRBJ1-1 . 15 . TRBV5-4 TGTGCCAGCAGCTTGGCCGCAGGAAGTCGTACTGAAGCTTTCTTT CASSLAAGSRTEAFF
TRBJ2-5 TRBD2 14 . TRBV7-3 TGTGCCAGCAGCTCCGGAGCGGGACAAGAGACCCAGTACTTC CASSSGAGQETQYF
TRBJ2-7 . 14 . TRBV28 TGTGCCAGCACCTCCTCGACTAAGGGGGGCGAGCAGTACTTC CASTSSTKGGEQYF
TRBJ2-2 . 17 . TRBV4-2 TGTGCCAGCAGCCAAAGACAGCAGTCCTCGAACACCGGGGAGCTGTTTTTT CASSQRQQSSNTGELFF
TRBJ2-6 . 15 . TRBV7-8 TGTGCCAGCAGCTCAGGGGTGGCGGGGGCCAACGTCCTGACTTTC CASSSGVAGANVLTF
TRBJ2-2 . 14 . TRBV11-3 TGTGCCAGCAGCTCGTACAGGGACGCCGGGGAGCTGTTTTTT CASSSYRDAGELFF
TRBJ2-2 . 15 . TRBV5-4 TGTGCCAGCAGCTTGGCCGGCCCGCTTGGCGGGGAGCTGTTTTTT CASSLAGPLGGELFF
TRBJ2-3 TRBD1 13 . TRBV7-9 TGTGCCAGCAGCCGAGGGGGCCGGGATACGCAGTATTTT CASSRGGRDTQYF
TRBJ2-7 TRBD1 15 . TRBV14 TGTGCCAGCAGCCCGACAGGGGGCTCTTCCTACGAGCAGTACTTC CASSPTGGSSYEQYF
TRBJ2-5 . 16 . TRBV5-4 TGTGCCAGCAGCTTTAATACAGGGCTGGGTCAAGAGACCCAGTACTTC CASSFNTGLGQETQYF
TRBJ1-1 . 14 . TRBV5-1 TGCGCCAGCAAGTTAAGGATGTCGGACACTGAAGCTTTCTTT CASKLRMSDTEAFF
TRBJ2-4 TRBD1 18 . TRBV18 TGTGCCAGCTCACCATACGGACAGGGGGCTGAGGCCAAAAACATTCAGTACTTC CASSPYGQGAEAKNIQYF
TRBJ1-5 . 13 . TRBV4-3 TGCGCCAGCAGCGAATATCGAGATCAGCCCCAGCATTTT CASSEYRDQPQHF
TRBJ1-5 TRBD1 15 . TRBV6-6 TGTGCCAGCAGAAAGCCGGGACAGGTGGATCAGCCCCAGCATTTT CASRKPGQVDQPQHF
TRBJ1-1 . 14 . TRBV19 TGTGCCAGTAGTATTCGGGGGATGCATACTGAAGCTTTCTTT CASSIRGMHTEAFF
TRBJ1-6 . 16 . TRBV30 TGTGCCTGGTCTTGGGAGGGAATCTCCTATAATTCACCCCTCCACTTT CAWSWEGISYNSPLHF
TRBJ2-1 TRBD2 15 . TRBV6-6 TGTGCCAGCAGTCTAGCCCCGAGTATAGCGGGCGAGCAGTTCTTC CASSLAPSIAGEQFF
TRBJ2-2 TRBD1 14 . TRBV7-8 TGTGCCAGCAGCTTAGGCAGGGGGCCCGGGGAGCTGTTTTTT CASSLGRGPGELFF
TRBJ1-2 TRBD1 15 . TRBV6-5 TGTGCCAGCAGTTACGACAGGGCCCGGGGGGATGGCTACACCTTC CASSYDRARGDGYTF
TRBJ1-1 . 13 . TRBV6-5 TGTGCCAGCAGCCGTCATATGAACACTGAAGCTTTCTTT CASSRHMNTEAFF
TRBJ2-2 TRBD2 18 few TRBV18 TGTGCCAGCTCCCAAAACGCCGGACTAGCCAGAGGCACCGGGGAGCTGTTTTTT CASSQNAGLARGTGELFF
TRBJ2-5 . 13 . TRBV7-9 TGTGCCAGCAGGTTGGGGGGACAAGAGACCCAGTACTTC CASRLGGQETQYF
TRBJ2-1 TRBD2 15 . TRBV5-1 TGCGCCAGCAGCGGGCTAGCGGGAATTAACAATGAGCAGTTCTTC CASSGLAGINNEQFF
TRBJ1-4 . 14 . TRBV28 TGTGCCAGCAGTTCCCCGACGGCGAATGAAAAACTGTTTTTT CASSSPTANEKLFF
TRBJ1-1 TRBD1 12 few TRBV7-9 TGTGCCAGCAGCCCTCAGGGGGTTGAAGCTTTCTTT CASSPQGVEAFF
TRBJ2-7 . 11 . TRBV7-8 TGTGCCAGCAGCTTGCGGGGAGTCGACTACTTC CASSLRGVDYF
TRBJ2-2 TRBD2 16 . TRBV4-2 TGTGCCAGCAGCACTAATGCGGGAGGAGGTACCGGGGAGCTGTTTTTT CASSTNAGGGTGELFF
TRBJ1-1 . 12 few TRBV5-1 TGCGCCAGCAGCTTCGGTGGGACTGAAGCTTTCTTT CASSFGGTEAFF
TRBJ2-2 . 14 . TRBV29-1 TGCAGCGTTGTTTGGCAGGGCAACACCGGGGAGCTGTTTTTT CSVVWQGNTGELFF
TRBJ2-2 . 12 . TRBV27 TGTGCCAGCAGTTCCCCCACCGGGGAGCTGTTTTTT CASSSPTGELFF
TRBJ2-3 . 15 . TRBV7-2 TGTGCCAGCAGCCCGTCAAGACAGAGCACAGATACGCAGTATTTT CASSPSRQSTDTQYF
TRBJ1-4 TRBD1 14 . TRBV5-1 TGCGCCAGCAGCTCGGGACAGGCCAATGAAAAACTGTTTTTT CASSSGQANEKLFF
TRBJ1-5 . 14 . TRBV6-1 TGTGCCAGCAGTGAAAACGGGTCGAATCAGCCCCAGCATTTT CASSENGSNQPQHF
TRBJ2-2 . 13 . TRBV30 TGTGCCTGGAGTGTAATAAACACCGGGGAGCTGTTTTTT CAWSVINTGELFF
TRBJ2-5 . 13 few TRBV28 TGTGCCAGCATCGGTAGCTGGGAAGAGACCCAGTACTTC CASIGSWEETQYF
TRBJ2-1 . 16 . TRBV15 TGTGCCACCAGCAGAACAGGAGGACGCTCCTACAATGAGCAGTTCTTC CATSRTGGRSYNEQFF
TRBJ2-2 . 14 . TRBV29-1 TGCAGCGTTGAAGGGACCCAATGGGGCGGGGAGCTGTTTTTT CSVEGTQWGGELFF
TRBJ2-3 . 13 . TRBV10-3 TGTGCCATCAGTGAGCCCGTACCAGATACGCAGTATTTT CAISEPVPDTQYF
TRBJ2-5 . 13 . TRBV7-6 TGTGCCAGCAGCTTCTTGGTACAAGAGACCCAGTACTTC CASSFLVQETQYF
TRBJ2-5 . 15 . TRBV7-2 TGTGCCAGCAGCCCCACGGGACTGTCTTACGAGACCCAGTACTTC CASSPTGLSYETQYF
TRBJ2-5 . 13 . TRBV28 TGTGCCAGCAGACAGGGAAATACGGAGACCCAGTACTTC CASRQGNTETQYF
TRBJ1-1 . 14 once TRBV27 TGTGCCAGCAGCTTAGGACGGTGGGGCACTGAAGCTTTCTTT CASSLGRWGTEAFF
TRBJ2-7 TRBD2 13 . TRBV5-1 TGCGCCAGCAGCCCGGGGGGAACAAACGAGCAGTACTTC CASSPGGTNEQYF
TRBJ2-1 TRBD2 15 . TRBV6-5 TGTGCCAGCAGCTCAGCGGGAGTCCCCCCCAGTGAGCAGTTCTTC CASSSAGVPPSEQFF
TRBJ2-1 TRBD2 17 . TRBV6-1 TGTGCCAGCAGTGAAGCTAGACTAGCGGGAGTTAGAAATGAGCAGTTCTTC CASSEARLAGVRNEQFF
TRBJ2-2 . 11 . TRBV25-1 TGTGCCAGTCGGCGATCCGGGGAGCTGTTTTTT CASRRSGELFF
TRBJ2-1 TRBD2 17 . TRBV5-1 TGCGCCAGCAGCTGGCCCCCCGGGCGGGAGGGCCGATATGAGCAGTTCTTC CASSWPPGREGRYEQFF
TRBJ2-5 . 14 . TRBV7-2 TGTGCCAGCAGCCTTAGCCGAATTCAAGAGACCCAGTACTTC CASSLSRIQETQYF